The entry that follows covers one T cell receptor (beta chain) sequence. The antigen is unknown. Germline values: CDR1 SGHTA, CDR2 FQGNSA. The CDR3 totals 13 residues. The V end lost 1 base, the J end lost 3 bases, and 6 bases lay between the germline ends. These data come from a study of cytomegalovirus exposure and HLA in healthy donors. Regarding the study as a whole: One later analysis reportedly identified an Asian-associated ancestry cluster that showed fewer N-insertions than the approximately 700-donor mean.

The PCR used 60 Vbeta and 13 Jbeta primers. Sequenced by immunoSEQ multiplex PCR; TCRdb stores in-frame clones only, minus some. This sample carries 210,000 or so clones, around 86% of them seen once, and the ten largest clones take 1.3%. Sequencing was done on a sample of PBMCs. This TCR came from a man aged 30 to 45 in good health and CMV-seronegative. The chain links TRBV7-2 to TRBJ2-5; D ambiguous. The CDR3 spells CASSLDRKETQYF. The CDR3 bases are TGTGCCAGCAGCTTAGACAGAAAAGAGACCCAGTACTTC.